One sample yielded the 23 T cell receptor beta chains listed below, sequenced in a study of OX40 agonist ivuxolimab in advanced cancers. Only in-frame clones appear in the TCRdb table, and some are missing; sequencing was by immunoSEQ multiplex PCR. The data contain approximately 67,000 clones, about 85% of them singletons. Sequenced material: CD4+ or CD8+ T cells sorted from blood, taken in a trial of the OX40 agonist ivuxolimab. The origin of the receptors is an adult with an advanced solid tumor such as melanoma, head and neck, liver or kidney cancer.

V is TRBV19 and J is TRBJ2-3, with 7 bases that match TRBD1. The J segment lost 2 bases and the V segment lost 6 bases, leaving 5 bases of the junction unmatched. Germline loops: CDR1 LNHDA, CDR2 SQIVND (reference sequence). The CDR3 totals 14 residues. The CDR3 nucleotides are TGTGCCAGTAGCTACGACAGGGCCACAGATACGCAGTATTTT. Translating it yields CASSYDRATDTQYF. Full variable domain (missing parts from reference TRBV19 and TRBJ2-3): DGGITQSPKYLFRKEGQNVTLSCEQNLNHDAMYWYRQDPGQGLRLIYYSQIVNDFQKGDIAEGYSVSREKKESFPLTVTSAQKNPTAFYLCASSYDRATDTQYFGPGTRLTVL.

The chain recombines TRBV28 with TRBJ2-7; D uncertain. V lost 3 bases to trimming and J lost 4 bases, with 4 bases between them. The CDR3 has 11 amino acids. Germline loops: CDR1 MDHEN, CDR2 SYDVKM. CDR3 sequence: CASSFRYEQYF. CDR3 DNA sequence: TGTGCCAGCAGTTTCAGGTACGAGCAGTACTTC. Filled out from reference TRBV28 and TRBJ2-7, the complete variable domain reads DVKVTQSSRYLVKRTGEKVFLECVQDMDHENMFWYRQDPGLGLRLIYFSYDVKMKEKGDIPEGYSVSREKKERFSLILESASTNQTSMYLCASSFRYEQYFGPGTRLTVT.

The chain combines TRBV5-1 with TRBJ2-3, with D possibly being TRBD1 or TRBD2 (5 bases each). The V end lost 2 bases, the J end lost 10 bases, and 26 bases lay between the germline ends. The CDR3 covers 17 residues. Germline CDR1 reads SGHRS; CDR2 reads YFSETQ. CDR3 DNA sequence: TGCGCCAGCAGCTTAAGACCCCCCGGGACCCCCGCCGCTGCGCAGTATTTT. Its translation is CASSLRPPGTPAAAQYF.

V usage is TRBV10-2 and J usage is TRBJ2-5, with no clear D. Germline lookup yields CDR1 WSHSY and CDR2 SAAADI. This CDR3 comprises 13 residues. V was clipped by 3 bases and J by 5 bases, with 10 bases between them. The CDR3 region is CASSEMVGETQYF. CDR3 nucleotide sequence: TGCGCCAGCAGTGAAATGGTGGGGGAGACCCAGTACTTC.

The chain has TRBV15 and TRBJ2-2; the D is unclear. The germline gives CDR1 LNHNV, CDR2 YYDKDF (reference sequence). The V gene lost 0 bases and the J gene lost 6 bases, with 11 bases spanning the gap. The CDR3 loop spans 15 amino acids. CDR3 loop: CATSRDFPEAGELFF. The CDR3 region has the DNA TGTGCCACCAGCAGAGATTTTCCAGAGGCCGGGGAGCTGTTTTTT.

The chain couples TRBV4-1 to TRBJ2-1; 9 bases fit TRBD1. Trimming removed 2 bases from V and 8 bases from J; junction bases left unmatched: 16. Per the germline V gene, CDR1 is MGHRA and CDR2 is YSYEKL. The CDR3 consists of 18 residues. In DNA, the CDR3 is TGCGCCAGCAGCCAATACTATCGACAGGGGGGATCTTGGGATGAGCAGTTCTTC. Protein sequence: CASSQYYRQGGSWDEQFF.

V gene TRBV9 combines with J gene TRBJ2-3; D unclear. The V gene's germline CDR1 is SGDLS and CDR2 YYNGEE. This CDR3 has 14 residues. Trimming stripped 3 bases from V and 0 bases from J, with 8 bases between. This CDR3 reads CASSDGRSTDTQYF. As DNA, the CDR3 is TGTGCCAGCAGCGACGGGCGGAGCACAGATACGCAGTATTTT.

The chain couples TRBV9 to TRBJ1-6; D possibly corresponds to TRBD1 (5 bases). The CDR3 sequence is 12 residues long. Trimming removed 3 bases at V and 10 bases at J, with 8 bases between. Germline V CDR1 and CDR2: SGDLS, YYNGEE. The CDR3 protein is CASSARESPLHF. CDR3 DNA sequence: TGTGCCAGCAGCGCCAGGGAGTCACCCCTCCACTTT.

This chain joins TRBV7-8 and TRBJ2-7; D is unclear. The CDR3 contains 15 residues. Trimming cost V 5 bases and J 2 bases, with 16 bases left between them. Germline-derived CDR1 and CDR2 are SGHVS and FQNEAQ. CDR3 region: CASSPPRSQPYEQYF. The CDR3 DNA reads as TGTGCCAGCAGCCCCCCCAGGTCCCAACCCTACGAGCAGTACTTC.

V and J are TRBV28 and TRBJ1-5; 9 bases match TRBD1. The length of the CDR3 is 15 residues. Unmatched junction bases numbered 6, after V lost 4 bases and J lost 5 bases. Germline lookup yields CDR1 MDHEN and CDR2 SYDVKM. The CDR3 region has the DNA TGTGCCAGCAGTTCTCCGGGACAGGGAGATCAGCCCCAGCATTTT. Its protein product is CASSSPGQGDQPQHF.

CDR3 in amino acids: CASHRDSDGELFF. CDR3 nucleotide sequence: TGTGCCAGCCACCGGGACAGTGACGGGGAGCTGTTTTTT. The chain is built from TRBV5-4 and TRBJ2-2; TRBD1 agrees at 7 bases. Germline CDR1 is SGHNT and CDR2 is YYREEE (reference sequence). The V segment lost 7 bases and the J segment 7 bases; nucleotides outside the gene matches: 7. The length of the CDR3 is 13 residues.

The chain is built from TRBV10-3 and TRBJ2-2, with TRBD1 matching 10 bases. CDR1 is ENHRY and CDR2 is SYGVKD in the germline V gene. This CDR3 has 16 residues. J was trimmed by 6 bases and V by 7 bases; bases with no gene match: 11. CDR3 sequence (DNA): TGTGCCATCACCTCACAGACAGGGGGCATACCCGGGGAGCTGTTTTTT. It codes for CAITSQTGGIPGELFF.

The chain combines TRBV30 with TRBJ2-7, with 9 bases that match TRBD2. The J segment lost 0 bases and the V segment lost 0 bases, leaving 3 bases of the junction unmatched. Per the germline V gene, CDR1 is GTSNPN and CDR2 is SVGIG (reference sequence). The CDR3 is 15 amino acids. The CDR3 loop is CAWSVGLARSYEQYF. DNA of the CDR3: TGTGCCTGGAGTGTGGGACTAGCCCGCTCCTACGAGCAGTACTTC.

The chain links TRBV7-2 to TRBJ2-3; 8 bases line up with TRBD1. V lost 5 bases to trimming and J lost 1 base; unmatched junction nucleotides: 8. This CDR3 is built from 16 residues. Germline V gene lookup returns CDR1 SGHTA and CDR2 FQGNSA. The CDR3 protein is CASSPGQAFGTDTQYF. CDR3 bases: TGTGCCAGCAGCCCGGGACAGGCTTTCGGCACAGATACGCAGTATTTT.

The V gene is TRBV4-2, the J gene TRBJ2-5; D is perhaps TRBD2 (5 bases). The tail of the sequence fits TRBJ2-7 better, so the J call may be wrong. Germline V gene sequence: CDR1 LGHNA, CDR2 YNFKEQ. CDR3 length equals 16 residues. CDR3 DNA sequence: TGTGCCAGCAGCCAAGGGGGAGTAGGGAGCGCCTACGAGCAGTACTTC. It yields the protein CASSQGGVGSAYEQYF.

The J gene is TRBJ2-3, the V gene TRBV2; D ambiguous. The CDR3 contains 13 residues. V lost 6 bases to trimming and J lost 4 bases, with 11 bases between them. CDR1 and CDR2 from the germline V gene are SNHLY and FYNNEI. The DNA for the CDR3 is TGTGCCAGCAGAGATTCAGGACCAGATACGCAGTATTTT. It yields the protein CASRDSGPDTQYF.

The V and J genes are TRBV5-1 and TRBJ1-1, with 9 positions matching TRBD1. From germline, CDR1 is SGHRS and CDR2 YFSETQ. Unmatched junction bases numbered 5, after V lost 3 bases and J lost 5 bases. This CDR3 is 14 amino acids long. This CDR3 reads CASSSGTGSTEAFF. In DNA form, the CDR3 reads TGCGCCAGCAGCTCCGGGACAGGGTCTACTGAAGCTTTCTTT.

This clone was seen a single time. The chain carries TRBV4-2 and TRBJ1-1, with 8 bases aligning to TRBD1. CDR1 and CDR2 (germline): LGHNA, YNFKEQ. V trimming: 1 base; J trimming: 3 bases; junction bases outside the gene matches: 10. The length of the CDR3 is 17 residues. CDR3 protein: CASSQVDQGASHTEAFF. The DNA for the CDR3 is TGTGCCAGCAGCCAAGTAGACCAGGGGGCCTCTCACACTGAAGCTTTCTTT.

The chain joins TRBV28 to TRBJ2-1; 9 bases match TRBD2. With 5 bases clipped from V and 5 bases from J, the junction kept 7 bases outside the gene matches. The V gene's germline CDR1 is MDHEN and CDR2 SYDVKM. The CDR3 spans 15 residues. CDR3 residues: CASSKLAGAHNEQFF. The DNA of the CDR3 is TGTGCCAGCAGTAAACTAGCGGGCGCTCACAATGAGCAGTTCTTC.

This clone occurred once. CDR3 nucleotide sequence: TGTGCCAGCAGTGTTAGCGGGAGGGTGGGGGATACGCAGTATTTT. Protein sequence: CASSVSGRVGDTQYF. The chain recombines TRBV6-1 with TRBJ2-3; 11 positions match TRBD2. The CDR3 spans 15 residues. In germline, CDR1 is MNHNS, CDR2 SASEGT. Losses at the gene ends were 4 bases for V and 6 bases for J; bases not matched to a gene: 6.

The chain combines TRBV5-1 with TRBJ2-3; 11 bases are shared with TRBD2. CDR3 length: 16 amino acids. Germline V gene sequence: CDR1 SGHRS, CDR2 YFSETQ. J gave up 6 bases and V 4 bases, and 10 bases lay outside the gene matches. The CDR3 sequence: CASSGITSGSVDTQYF. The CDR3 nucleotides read TGCGCCAGCAGCGGAATAACTAGCGGGAGTGTGGATACGCAGTATTTT.

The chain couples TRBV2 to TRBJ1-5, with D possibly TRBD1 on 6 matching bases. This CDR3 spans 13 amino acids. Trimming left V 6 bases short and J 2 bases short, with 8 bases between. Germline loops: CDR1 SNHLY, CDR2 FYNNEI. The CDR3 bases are TGTGCCAGCAGGGCAGGGGGCAATCAGCCCCAGCATTTT. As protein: CASRAGGNQPQHF.

CDR3 protein: CAISPGAYEQYF. The CDR3 DNA sequence: TGTGCCATCAGTCCAGGGGCCTACGAGCAGTACTTC. The chain links TRBV10-3 to TRBJ2-7; a possible D gene is TRBD1 (6 bases). Trimming took off 5 bases at V and 2 bases at J, with 7 bases between the two ends. The CDR3 covers 12 residues. Germline CDR1 ENHRY, CDR2 SYGVKD.